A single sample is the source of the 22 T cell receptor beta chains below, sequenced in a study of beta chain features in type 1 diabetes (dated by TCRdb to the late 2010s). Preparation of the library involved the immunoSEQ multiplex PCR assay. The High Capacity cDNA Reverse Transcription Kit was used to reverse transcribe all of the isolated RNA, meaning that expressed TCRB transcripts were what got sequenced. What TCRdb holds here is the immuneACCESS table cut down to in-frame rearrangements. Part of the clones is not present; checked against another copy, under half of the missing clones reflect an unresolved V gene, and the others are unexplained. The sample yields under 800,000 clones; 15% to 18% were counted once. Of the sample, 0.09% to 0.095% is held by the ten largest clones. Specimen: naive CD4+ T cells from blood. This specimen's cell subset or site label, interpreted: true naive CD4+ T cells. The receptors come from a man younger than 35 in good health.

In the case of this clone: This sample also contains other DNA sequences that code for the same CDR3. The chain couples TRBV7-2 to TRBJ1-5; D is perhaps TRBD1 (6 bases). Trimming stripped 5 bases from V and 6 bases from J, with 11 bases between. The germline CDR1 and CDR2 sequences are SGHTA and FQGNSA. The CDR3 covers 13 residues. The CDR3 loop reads CASSLGGGQPQHF. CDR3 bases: TGTGCCAGCAGCCTAGGGGGTGGTCAGCCCCAGCATTTT.

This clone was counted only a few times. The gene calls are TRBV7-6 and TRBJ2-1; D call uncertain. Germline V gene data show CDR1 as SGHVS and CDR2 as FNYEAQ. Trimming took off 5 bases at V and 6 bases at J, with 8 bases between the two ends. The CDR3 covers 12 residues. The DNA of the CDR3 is TGTGCCAGCAGCCTCAGGTCCAATGAGCAGTTCTTC. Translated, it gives CASSLRSNEQFF.

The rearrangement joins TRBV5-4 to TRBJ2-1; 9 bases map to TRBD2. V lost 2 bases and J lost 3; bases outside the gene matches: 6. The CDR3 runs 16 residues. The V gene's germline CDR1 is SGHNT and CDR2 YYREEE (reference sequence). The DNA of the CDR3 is TGTGCCAGCAGCTTAGGGGGTAGCGGGGGCTACAATGAGCAGTTCTTC. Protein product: CASSLGGSGGYNEQFF.

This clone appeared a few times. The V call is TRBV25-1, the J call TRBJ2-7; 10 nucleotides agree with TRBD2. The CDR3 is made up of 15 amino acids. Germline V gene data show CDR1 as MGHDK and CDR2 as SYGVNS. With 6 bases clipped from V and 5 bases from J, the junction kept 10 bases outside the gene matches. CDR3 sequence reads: CASSLGLARSHEQYF. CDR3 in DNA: TGTGCCAGCAGCCTGGGACTAGCGAGATCCCACGAGCAGTACTTC.

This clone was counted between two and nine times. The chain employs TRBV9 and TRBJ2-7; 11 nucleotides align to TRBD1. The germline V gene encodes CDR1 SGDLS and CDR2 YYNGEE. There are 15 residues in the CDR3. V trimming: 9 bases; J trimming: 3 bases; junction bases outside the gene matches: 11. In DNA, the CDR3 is TGTGCCACCCGGGGCGGACAGGGGGCAATCTACGAGCAGTACTTC. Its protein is CATRGGQGAIYEQYF.

DNA of the CDR3: TGTGCCAAAAGAAGAGGGACAAAATGCTACGAGCAGTACTTC. Its translation is CAKRRGTKCYEQYF. The chain carries TRBV27 and TRBJ2-7; the D gene is possibly TRBD1 (6 bases). Germline-derived CDR1 and CDR2 are MNHEY and SMNVEV (reference sequence). The CDR3 length is 14 residues. The V and J ends lost 10 bases and 3 bases respectively, with 19 bases between them.

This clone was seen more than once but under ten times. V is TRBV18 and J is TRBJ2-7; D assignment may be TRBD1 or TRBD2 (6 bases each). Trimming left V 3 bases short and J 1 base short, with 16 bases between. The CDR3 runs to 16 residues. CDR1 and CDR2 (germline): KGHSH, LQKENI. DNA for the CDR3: TGTGCCAGCTCACCTGCGGGACACGCTAAATCCTACGAGCAGTACTTC. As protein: CASSPAGHAKSYEQYF.

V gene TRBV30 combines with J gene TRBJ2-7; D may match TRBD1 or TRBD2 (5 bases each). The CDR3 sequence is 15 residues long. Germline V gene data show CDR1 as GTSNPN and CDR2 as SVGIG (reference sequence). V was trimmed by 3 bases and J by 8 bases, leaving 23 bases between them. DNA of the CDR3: TGTGCCTGGAGACACAGAACCGGGACCGGCGTAAAGCAGTACTTC. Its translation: CAWRHRTGTGVKQYF.

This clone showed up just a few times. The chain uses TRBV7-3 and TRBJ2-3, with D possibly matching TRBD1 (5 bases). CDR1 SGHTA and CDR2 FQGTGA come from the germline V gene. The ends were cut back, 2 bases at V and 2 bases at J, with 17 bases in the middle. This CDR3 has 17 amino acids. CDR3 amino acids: CASSLFFSGHNTDTQYF. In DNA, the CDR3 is TGTGCCAGCAGCTTATTCTTCTCTGGACACAACACAGATACGCAGTATTTT.

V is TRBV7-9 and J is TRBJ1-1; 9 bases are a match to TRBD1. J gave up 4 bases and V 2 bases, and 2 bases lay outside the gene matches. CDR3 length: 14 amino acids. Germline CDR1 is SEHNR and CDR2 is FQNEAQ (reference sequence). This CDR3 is CASSLKTGGTEAFF. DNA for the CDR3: TGTGCCAGCAGCTTAAAGACAGGGGGCACTGAAGCTTTCTTT.

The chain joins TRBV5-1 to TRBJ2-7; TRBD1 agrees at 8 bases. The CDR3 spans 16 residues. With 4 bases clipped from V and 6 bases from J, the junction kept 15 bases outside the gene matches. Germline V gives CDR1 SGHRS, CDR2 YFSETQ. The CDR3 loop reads CASSKASGGYLSEQYF. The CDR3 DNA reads TGCGCCAGCAGCAAGGCTTCAGGGGGCTATTTGAGCGAGCAGTACTTC.

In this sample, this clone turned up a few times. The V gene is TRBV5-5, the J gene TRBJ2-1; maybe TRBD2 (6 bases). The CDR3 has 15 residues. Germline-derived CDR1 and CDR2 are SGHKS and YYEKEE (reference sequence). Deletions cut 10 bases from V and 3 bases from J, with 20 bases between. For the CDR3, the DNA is TGTGCCGGGGCGGAGGGCGCTAGAAACTACAATGAGCAGTTCTTC. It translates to CAGAEGARNYNEQFF. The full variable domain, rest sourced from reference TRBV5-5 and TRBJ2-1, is DAGVTQSPTHLIKTRGQQVTLRCSPISGHKSVSWYQQVLGQGPQFIFQYYEKEERGRGNFPDRFSARQFPNYSSELNVNALLLGDSALYLCAGAEGARNYNEQFFGPGTRLTVL.

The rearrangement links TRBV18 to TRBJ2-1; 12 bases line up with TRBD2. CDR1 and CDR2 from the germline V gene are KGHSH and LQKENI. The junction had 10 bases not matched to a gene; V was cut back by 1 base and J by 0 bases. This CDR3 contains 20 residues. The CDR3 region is CASSPLGPGLAGYSYNEQFF. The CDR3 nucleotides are TGTGCCAGCTCACCACTCGGACCGGGACTAGCGGGTTACTCCTACAATGAGCAGTTCTTC.

CDR3 bases: TGTGCCAGCAGCCCCCGAGCGGGAGGGCCGGATGAGCAGTTCTTC. This codes for CASSPRAGGPDEQFF. V is TRBV5-4 and J is TRBJ2-1; TRBD2 matches 10 bases. Germline assignment: CDR1 SGHNT and CDR2 YYREEE (reference sequence). The CDR3 loop spans 15 amino acids. V was clipped by 4 bases and J by 8 bases; unmatched bases: 9.

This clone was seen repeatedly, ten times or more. DNA of the CDR3: TGTGCCATCACCTCCCCGGGATCCCACTCCAATGAGCAGTTCTTC. It translates to CAITSPGSHSNEQFF. The chain has TRBV10-3 and TRBJ2-1; D might be TRBD2 (5 bases). V was pared by 7 bases and J by 6 bases, with 19 bases between. CDR1 ENHRY and CDR2 SYGVKD come from the germline V gene. The CDR3 runs to 15 residues.

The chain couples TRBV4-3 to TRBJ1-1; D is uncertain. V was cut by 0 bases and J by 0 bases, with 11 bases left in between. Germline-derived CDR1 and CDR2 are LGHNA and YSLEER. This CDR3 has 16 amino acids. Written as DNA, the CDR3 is TGCGCCAGCAGCCAAGATGTGTCCCCCATGAACACTGAAGCTTTCTTT. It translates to CASSQDVSPMNTEAFF.

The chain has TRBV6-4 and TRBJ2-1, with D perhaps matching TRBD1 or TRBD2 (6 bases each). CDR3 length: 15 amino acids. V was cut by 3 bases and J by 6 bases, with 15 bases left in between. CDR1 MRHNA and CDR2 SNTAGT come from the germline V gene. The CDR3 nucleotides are TGTGCCAGCAGTGAGGAGGGGGATATTGGCAATGAGCAGTTCTTC. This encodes CASSEEGDIGNEQFF.

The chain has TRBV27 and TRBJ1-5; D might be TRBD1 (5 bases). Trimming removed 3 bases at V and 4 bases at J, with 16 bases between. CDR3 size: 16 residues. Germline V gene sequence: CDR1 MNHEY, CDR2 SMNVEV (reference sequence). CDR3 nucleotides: TGTGCCAGCAGTTTGAACCCTGTGGGGGGGAATCAGCCCCAGCATTTT. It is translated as CASSLNPVGGNQPQHF.

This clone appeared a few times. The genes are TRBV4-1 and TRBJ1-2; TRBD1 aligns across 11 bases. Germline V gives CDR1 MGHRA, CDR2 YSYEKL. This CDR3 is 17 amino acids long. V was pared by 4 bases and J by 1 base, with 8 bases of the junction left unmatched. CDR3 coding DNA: TGCGCCAGCAGCCGAGGGACAGGGGGTAAAAATAACTATGGCTACACCTTC. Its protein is CASSRGTGGKNNYGYTF.

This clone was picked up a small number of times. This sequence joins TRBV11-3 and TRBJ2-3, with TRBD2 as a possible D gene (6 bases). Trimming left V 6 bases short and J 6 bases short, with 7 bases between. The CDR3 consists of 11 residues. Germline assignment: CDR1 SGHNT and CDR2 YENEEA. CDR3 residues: CASSRGDTQYF. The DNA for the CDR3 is TGTGCCAGCAGTCGGGGGGATACGCAGTATTTT.

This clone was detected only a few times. In nucleotides, the CDR3 is TGTGCCAGCAGGGGACAGGGAGGGACAGATACGCAGTATTTT. This codes for CASRGQGGTDTQYF. This chain links TRBV9 with TRBJ2-3; 9 bases map to TRBD1. The junction had 4 bases not matched to a gene; V was cut back by 5 bases and J by 3 bases. The CDR3 is made up of 14 amino acids. CDR1 and CDR2 (germline): SGDLS, YYNGEE.

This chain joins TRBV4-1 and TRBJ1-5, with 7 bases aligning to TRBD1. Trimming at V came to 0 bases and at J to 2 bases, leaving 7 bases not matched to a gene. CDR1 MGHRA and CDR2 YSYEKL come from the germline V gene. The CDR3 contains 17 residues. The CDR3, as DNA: TGCGCCAGCAGCCAAGATGTGAACAGGGGCGGCAATCAGCCCCAGCATTTT. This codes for CASSQDVNRGGNQPQHF.